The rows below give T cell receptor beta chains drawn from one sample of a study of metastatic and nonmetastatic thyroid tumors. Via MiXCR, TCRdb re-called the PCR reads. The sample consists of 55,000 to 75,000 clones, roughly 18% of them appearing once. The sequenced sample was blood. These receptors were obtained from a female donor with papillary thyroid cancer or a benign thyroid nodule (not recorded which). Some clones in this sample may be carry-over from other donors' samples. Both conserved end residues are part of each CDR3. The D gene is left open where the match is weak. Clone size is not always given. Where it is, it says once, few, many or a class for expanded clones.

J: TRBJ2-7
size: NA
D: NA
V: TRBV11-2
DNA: TGTGCCAGCAGCTCTCCCTCCCGTTGGTGCGGGTTCGACTACGAGCAGTACTTC
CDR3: CASSSPSRWCGFDYEQYF

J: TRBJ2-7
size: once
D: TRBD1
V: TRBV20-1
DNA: TGCAGTGCACCGGACAGGGGGGATTTCTACGAGCAGTACTTC
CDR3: CSAPDRGDFYEQYF

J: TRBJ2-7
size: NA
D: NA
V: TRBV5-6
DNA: TGTGCCAGCAGCTTTGGAGGGGGAAAGGCCTACGAGCAGTACTTC
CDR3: CASSFGGGKAYEQYF

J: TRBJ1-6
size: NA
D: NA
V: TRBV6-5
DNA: TGTGCCAGCAGTTACGTTGGTTCTTCACCCCTCCACTTT
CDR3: CASSYVGSSPLHF

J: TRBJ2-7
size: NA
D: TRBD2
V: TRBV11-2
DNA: TGTGCCAGCAGCGACCTTGGACTAGCGGGAGGAGTAGGCGAGCAGTACTTC
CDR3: CASSDLGLAGGVGEQYF

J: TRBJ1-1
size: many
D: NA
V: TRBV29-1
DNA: TGCAGCGCCAGACACGCAAACACTGAAGCTTTCTTT
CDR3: CSARHANTEAFF

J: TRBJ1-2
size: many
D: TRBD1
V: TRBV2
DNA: TGTGCCAGCCAGACAGGGACTGGCTACACCTTC
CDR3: CASQTGTGYTF

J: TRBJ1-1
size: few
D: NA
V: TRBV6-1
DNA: TGTGCCAGCAGTCCCCAGACACACGGGGGGGGTGGAGGATTCTTT
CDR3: CASSPQTHGGGGGFF

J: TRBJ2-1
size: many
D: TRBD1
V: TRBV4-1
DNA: TGCGCCAGCAGCCAGTTAGGGGACAGGGGACATGAGCAGTTCTTC
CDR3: CASSQLGDRGHEQFF

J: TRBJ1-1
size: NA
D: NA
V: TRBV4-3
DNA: TGCGCCAGCAGCCAATCAAGGGACACTGAAGCTTTCTTT
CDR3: CASSQSRDTEAFF

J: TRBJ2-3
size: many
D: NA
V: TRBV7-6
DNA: TGTGCCAGCAGCGCCGGGACTCGGGATACGCAGTATTTT
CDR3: CASSAGTRDTQYF

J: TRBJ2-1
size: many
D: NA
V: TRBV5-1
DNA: TGCGCCAGCCGAGAGGGAACTGAAGATGAGCAGTTCTTC
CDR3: CASREGTEDEQFF

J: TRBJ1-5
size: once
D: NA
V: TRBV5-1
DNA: TGCGCCAGCAGCCCGGAGGCAGGGGAGACCAATCAGCCCCAGCATTTT
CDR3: CASSPEAGETNQPQHF

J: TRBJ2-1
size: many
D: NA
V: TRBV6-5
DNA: TGTGCCAGCAGTTACGATAACTACGGGAATGAGCAGTTCTTC
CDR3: CASSYDNYGNEQFF